This TCR beta chain was profiled in a study of STAT3 mutations in large granular lymphocyte leukemia. General study results and limits: Samples missed the first appearance of the clone. Every T-cell large granular lymphocyte leukemia patient had at least one immunodominant TCR beta clonotype. After therapy, 6 of 18 patients switched clonotypes, all new clones STAT3 wild type.

Trimming cost V 8 bases and J 0 bases; bases outside gene matches: 17. This CDR3 is built from 18 residues. Germline V lookup: CDR1 ENHRY, CDR2 SYGVKD. Sequencing was performed with immunoSEQ multiplex PCR; in TCRdb, only in-frame clones are kept and a portion is missing. Here the sample spans about 5,700 clones, roughly 80% being singletons. A few counts support this clone. Its target is not known. Sequenced sample: peripheral blood mononuclear cells. The receptor was derived from a man aged 35 to 55 with T-cell large granular lymphocyte leukemia. Some clones in this sample may be carry-over from other donors' samples. V gene TRBV10-3 combines with J gene TRBJ2-7, with 9 bases aligning to TRBD2. In DNA form, the CDR3 reads TGTGCCATCTCCCTGGGAGCGGGAGGACCCACAAGCTCCTACGAGCAGTACTTC. Translating it yields CAISLGAGGPTSSYEQYF.